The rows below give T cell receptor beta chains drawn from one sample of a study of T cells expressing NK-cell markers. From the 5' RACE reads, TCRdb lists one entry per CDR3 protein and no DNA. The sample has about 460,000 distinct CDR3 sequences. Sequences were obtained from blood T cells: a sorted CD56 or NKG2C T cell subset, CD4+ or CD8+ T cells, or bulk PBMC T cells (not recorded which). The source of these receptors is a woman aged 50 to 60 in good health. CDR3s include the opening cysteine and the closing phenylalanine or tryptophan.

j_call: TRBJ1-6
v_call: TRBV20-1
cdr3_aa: CSARDWGAPNGSPLHF

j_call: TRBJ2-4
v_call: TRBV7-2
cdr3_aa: CASSLGTQIVQYF

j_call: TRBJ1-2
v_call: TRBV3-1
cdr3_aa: CASSHNRGPRVGYTF

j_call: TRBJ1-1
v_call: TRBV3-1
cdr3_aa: CASSQDILTTADTEAFF

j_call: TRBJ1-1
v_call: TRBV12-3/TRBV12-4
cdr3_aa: CASSRRTDEAFF

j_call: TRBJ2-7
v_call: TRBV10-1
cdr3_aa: CASSESPTGGQYF

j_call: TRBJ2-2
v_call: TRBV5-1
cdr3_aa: CASSLDAFGGELFF

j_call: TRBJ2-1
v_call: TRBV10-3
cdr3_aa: CASGTLNNEQFF

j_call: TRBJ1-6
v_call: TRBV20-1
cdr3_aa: CSARVSTGLNSPLHF

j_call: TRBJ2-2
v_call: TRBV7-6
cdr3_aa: CASSPKQGYTGELFF

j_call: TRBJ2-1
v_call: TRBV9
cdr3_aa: CASSDSGTSYNEQFF

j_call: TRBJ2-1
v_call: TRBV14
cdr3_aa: CASSHLGSTYNEQFF

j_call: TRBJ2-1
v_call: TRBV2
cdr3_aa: CASTRGSGRNYNEQFF

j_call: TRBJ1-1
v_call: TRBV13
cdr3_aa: CASSSGTAYAMNTEAFF

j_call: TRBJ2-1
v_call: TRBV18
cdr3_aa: CASSPKRELGEQFF

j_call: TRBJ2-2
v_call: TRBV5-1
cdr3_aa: CASSSKPGLQSGELFF

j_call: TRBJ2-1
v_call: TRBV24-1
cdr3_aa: CATSDDRSNEQFF

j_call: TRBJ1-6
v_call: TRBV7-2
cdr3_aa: CASSLAAQGTSPLHF

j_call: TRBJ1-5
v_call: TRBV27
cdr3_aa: CASSLKGRDQPQHF

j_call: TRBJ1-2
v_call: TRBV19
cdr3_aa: CASSTGGSNYGYTF

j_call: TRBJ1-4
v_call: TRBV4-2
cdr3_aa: CASSQDLWGPKGTNEKLFF

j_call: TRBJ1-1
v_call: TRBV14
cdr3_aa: CASSQDRTGRSEAFF

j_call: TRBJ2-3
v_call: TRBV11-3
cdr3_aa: CASSLREQGALTQYF

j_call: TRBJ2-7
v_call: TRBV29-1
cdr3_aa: CSPPGGEYEQYF

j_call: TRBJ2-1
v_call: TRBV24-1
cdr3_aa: CATSAPGLGSYNEQFF

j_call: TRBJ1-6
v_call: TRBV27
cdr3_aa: CASRVTGWDSPLHF

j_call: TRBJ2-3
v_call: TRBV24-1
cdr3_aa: CATSDSGPDSVGTDTQYF

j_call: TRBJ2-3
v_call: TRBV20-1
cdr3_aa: CSAPPPVTDTQYF

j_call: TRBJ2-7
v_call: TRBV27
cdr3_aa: CASSPKITRQGREQYF

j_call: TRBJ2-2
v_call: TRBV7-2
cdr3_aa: CASSLSAGNTGELFF

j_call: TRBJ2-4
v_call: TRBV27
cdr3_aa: CASSPIITGKNIQYF

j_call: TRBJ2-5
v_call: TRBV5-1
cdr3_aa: CASSRNRRQETQYF

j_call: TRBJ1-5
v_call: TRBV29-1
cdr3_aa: CSPLPGGQPQHF

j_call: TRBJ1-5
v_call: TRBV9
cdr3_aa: CASSVDDFAPQHF

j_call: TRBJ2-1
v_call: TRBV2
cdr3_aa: CAIHGLAVNEQFF

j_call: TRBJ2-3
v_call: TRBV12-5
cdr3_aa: CASGLATSGSPDTQYF

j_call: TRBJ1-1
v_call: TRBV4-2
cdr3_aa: CASSREGRNMNTEAFF

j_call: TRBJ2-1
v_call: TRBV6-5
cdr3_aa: CASSYFPSTSGVSYNEQFF

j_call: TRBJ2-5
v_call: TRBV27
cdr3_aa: CASRYSGRYDQYF

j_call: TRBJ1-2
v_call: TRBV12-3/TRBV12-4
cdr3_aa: CASSFARGDYGYTF

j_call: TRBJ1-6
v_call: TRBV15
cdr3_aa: CATSRQSDRRNSPLHF

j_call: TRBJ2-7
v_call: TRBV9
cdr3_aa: CASSATSGVTNEQYF

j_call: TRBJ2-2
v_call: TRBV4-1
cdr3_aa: CASSQAGTGFSGELFF

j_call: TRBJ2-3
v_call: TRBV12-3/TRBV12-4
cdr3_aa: CASSPRQGQWDTQYF

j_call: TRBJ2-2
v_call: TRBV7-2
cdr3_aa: CASSLGLRSNTGELFF

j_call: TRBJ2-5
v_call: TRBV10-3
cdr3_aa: CAISRRDSAGETQYF

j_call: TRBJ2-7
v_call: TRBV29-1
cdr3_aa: CSVGGDGGRYEQYF

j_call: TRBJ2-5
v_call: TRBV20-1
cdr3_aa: CSAIKAAQETQYF